This T cell receptor beta chain is from a study of cytomegalovirus exposure and HLA in healthy donors. Broader study findings: Later analysis demonstrated an association between a missense DCLRE1C variant and TCR beta V- and J-gene trimming.

The study ran its PCR with 60 Vbeta and 13 Jbeta primers. TCRdb's table, derived via immunoSEQ multiplex PCR, lists solely in-frame clones and lacks some. This table holds about 120,000 clones, less than 85% found once. On this clone: Its antigen is not identified.

Germline values: CDR1 SGHVS, CDR2 FNYEAQ. The CDR3 loop spans 14 amino acids. The clonotype comes from a male donor in good health and CMV-seronegative. This chain joins TRBV7-6 and TRBJ2-5; 9 nucleotides match TRBD2. The J call may be incorrect, as the DNA end agrees better with TRBJ2-7. The specimen was PBMCs. CDR3 coding DNA: TGTGCCAGCAGCTTGGGCGGGGGGGGATACGAGCAGTACTTC. Protein sequence: CASSLGGGGYEQYF.